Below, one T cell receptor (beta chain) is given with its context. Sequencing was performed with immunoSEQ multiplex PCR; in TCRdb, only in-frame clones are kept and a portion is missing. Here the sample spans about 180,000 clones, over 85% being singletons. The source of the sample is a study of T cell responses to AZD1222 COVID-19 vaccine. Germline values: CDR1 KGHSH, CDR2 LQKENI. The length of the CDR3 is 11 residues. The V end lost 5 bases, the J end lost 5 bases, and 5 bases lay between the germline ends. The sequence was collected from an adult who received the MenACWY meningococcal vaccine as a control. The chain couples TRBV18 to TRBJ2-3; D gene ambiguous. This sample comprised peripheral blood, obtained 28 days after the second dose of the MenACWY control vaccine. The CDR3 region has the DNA TGTGCCAGCTCAACTCAAGATACGCAGTATTTT. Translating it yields CASSTQDTQYF.